The rows below give T cell receptor beta chains drawn from one sample of a study of long-term antiretroviral therapy in people with HIV. The protocol was immunoSEQ multiplex PCR, while the TCRdb copy is restricted to in-frame clones and leaves out a portion. The sample records some 15,000 clones, about 88% being singletons. Material: unsorted PBMCs, obtained 0.1 years after starting antiretroviral therapy. All receptors derive from a man aged 18-30 years with HIV. Both conserved end residues are part of each CDR3. The D gene is left open where the match is weak. Size values are once, few and many counts, or a class for expanded clones, and some rows have none.

-,TRBJ2-7,TRBV18,-,CASSSRGNEQYF,TGTGCCAGCTCTTCAAGGGGCAACGAGCAGTACTTC
-,TRBJ2-5,TRBV5-5,TRBD2,CASSRGLAGETQYF,TGTGCCAGCAGCCGAGGACTAGCGGGGGAGACCCAGTACTTC
-,TRBJ2-4,TRBV27,-,CASSFSSAEAKNIQYF,TGTGCCAGCAGTTTTTCTTCGGCAGAAGCCAAAAACATTCAGTACTTC
-,TRBJ2-7,TRBV29-1,-,CSVWDPRAYEQYF,TGCAGCGTCTGGGACCCGAGAGCCTACGAGCAGTACTTC
-,TRBJ2-5,TRBV7-3,-,CASSPTGSGTQYF,TGTGCCAGCAGCCCTACAGGGTCCGGGACCCAGTACTTC
-,TRBJ1-1,TRBV9,TRBD1,CASSQGGGFDTEAFF,TGTGCCAGCAGCCAGGGAGGGGGCTTCGACACTGAAGCCTTCTTT
-,TRBJ2-3,TRBV9,-,CASSVGGGISTDTQYF,TGTGCCAGCAGCGTAGGTGGCGGGATTAGCACAGATACGCAGTATTTT
few,TRBJ1-1,TRBV7-9,TRBD1,CASSLGQGRMTEAFF,TGTGCCAGCAGCCTGGGACAGGGTAGGATGACTGAAGCTTTCTTT
once,TRBJ1-1,TRBV6-5,-,CASQPQVSGNTEAFF,TGTGCCAGCCAACCCCAGGTATCGGGGAACACTGAAGCTTTCTTT
-,TRBJ2-3,TRBV6-5,TRBD2,CASWGGGADTQYF,TGTGCCAGCTGGGGCGGGGGGGCAGATACGCAGTATTTT
-,TRBJ2-3,TRBV6-1,-,CASSGSGVNTDTQYF,TGTGCCAGCAGTGGGTCGGGGGTTAACACAGATACGCAGTATTTT
-,TRBJ2-1,TRBV7-9,TRBD1,CASSLRRDRAYLREQFF,TGTGCCAGCAGCTTACGCCGGGACAGGGCTTATCTGCGGGAGCAGTTCTTC
-,TRBJ2-7,TRBV30,-,CAWSVGPSDSTYEQYF,TGTGCCTGGAGTGTAGGCCCCTCGGACAGCACCTACGAGCAGTACTTC
-,TRBJ2-4,TRBV13,-,CASSSLDWGADIQYF,TGTGCCAGCAGCTCCTTAGACTGGGGGGCGGACATTCAGTACTTC
-,TRBJ2-3,TRBV11-1,TRBD2,CASSLDLPSGGRYTDTQYF,TGTGCCAGCAGCTTAGATCTCCCGTCGGGGGGGAGATATACAGATACGCAGTATTTT
few,TRBJ2-2,TRBV5-4,TRBD2,CASRPAGGTGELFF,TGTGCCAGCAGACCAGCGGGGGGCACCGGGGAGCTGTTTTTT
-,TRBJ1-1,TRBV7-9,-,CASSLQGGWVNTEAFF,TGTGCCAGCAGCTTACAAGGGGGTTGGGTGAACACTGAAGCTTTCTTT
-,TRBJ2-7,TRBV5-1,-,CASSWARGGLEYEQYF,TGCGCCAGCAGCTGGGCCCGTGGAGGACTGGAGTACGAGCAGTACTTC
-,TRBJ1-1,TRBV10-3,-,CAISRGRATEAFF,TGTGCCATCAGTCGGGGGCGGGCTACTGAAGCTTTCTTT
-,TRBJ2-7,TRBV30,-,CAWSVQSGGYEQYF,TGTGCCTGGAGTGTACAATCAGGCGGCTACGAGCAGTACTTC
-,TRBJ2-7,TRBV2,-,CASSDLAYEQYF,TGTGCCAGCAGTGACCTCGCCTACGAGCAGTACTTC
-,TRBJ2-1,TRBV6-1,-,CASSELVGYNEQFF,TGTGCCAGCAGTGAACTGGTCGGATACAATGAGCAGTTCTTC
-,TRBJ2-7,TRBV5-1,-,CASSLAGPVYEQYF,TGCGCCAGCAGCTTGGCCGGACCCGTCTACGAGCAGTACTTC
-,TRBJ1-5,TRBV21-1,-,CASSVGQPQHF,TGTGCCAGCAGCGTAGGTCAGCCCCAGCATTTT
-,TRBJ1-1,TRBV7-9,-,CASSFMGLKENMNTEAFF,TGTGCCAGCAGCTTCATGGGGCTAAAGGAGAATATGAACACTGAAGCTTTCTTT
-,TRBJ2-3,TRBV9,TRBD1,CASSSTGTGVTDTQYF,TGTGCCAGCAGCTCGACCGGGACAGGGGTCACAGATACGCAGTATTTT
-,TRBJ2-1,TRBV5-1,-,CASSLDSRSSYNEQFF,TGCGCCAGCAGCTTGGACTCCAGGAGCTCCTACAATGAGCAGTTCTTC